Below are 24 T cell receptor beta chains sequenced from a single sample in a study of blood T cell repertoires in COVID-19. TCRdb's table, derived via immunoSEQ multiplex PCR, lists solely in-frame clones and lacks some. The sample has 65,000 to 90,000 clones, 80% to 95% seen once; the top ten hold about 7.1%. The sample comprised peripheral blood. Source of these receptors: a human donor in a cohort sampled during active COVID-19.

The chain couples TRBV5-1 to TRBJ1-3, with D possibly being TRBD1 (6 bases). CDR1 SGHRS and CDR2 YFSETQ come from the germline V gene. Deletions cut 1 base from V and 2 bases from J, with 10 bases between. The CDR3 is 15 residues long. The CDR3 is CASSLTGGPGNTIYF. The CDR3 DNA follows: TGCGCCAGCAGCTTGACCGGGGGGCCTGGAAACACCATATATTTT.

A single count supports this clone. The V gene is TRBV7-9, the J gene TRBJ2-2; perhaps TRBD2 as D (6 bases). The CDR3 is made up of 12 amino acids. Deletions cut 5 bases from V and 10 bases from J, with 11 bases between. Germline lookup yields CDR1 SEHNR and CDR2 FQNEAQ (reference sequence). The CDR3 DNA sequence: TGTGCCAGCAGCCGACTAGTCGAGGAGCTGTTTTTT. It translates to CASSRLVEELFF.

Of note for this clone: A read error may produce the germline difference seen at one junction end. The chain couples TRBV24-1 to TRBJ2-2; TRBD2 matches at 11 bases. Per germline, CDR1 KGHDR and CDR2 SFDVKD. The CDR3 extends over 16 amino acids. CDR3: CAASDSSGGLTGELFF. CDR3 sequence (DNA): TGTGCCGCCAGTGACTCTAGCGGGGGGCTCACCGGGGAGCTGTTTTTT.

The chain is built from TRBV7-6 and TRBJ2-1; D possibly corresponds to TRBD2 (8 bases). Trimming took 4 bases from V and 8 from J, leaving 18 bases between them. Per germline, CDR1 SGHVS and CDR2 FNYEAQ. The CDR3 has 15 amino acids. The CDR3 bases are TGTGCCAGCAGCTCCCGGGAGGGGGCGGGTGATGAGCAGTTCTTC. Its translation is CASSSREGAGDEQFF.

The rearrangement links TRBV24-1 to TRBJ2-1; the match to TRBD1 covers 8 bases. CDR1 is KGHDR, CDR2 SFDVKD, per germline. CDR3 size: 17 residues. V was pared by 3 bases and J by 3 bases, with 9 bases of the junction left unmatched. CDR3 in DNA: TGTGCCACCAGTGATCTGGCGGAGACAGGGGACTACAATGAGCAGTTCTTC. It specifies CATSDLAETGDYNEQFF.

The sample holds one count of this clone. The chain combines TRBV15 with TRBJ1-2; TRBD1 agrees at 7 bases. Germline V gene lookup returns CDR1 LNHNV and CDR2 YYDKDF (reference sequence). There are 13 residues in the CDR3. V was clipped by 4 bases and J by 8 bases; unmatched bases: 7. The CDR3 reads CATSINRGEGYTF. The CDR3 DNA is TGTGCCACCAGCATCAACAGGGGAGAGGGCTACACCTTC.

The chain employs TRBV7-2 and TRBJ2-5; D possibly corresponds to TRBD2 (7 bases). CDR1 and CDR2 from the germline V gene are SGHTA and FQGNSA. CDR3 size: 15 residues. Between the trimmed V and J ends, which lost 5 bases and 5 bases, there was a span of 18 bases. The CDR3 loop reads CASSLGGRDRETQYF. CDR3 coding DNA: TGTGCCAGCAGCCTCGGGGGGCGGGACCGGGAGACCCAGTACTTC.

The chain employs TRBV6-1 and TRBJ2-7; D might be TRBD2 (6 bases). CDR3 length equals 15 residues. Germline CDR1 and CDR2: MNHNS and SASEGT. V lost 1 base and J 5 bases, leaving 15 bases between the germline ends. CDR3 sequence reads: CASSEVGGAPDEQYF. The CDR3 region has the DNA TGTGCCAGCAGTGAAGTGGGAGGTGCCCCCGACGAGCAGTACTTC.

The gene calls are TRBV5-1 and TRBJ2-6, with D perhaps TRBD2 (5 bases). V was trimmed by 0 bases and J by 0 bases, leaving 7 bases between them. CDR1 is SGHRS, CDR2 YFSETQ, per germline. The CDR3 extends over 16 amino acids. The CDR3 sequence is CASSLAGVSGANVLTF. The DNA of the CDR3 is TGCGCCAGCAGCTTGGCCGGGGTCTCTGGGGCCAACGTCCTGACTTTC.

The J gene is TRBJ2-1, the V gene TRBV30, with 10 positions matching TRBD1. There are 15 residues in the CDR3. Germline V gene sequence: CDR1 GTSNPN, CDR2 SVGIG (reference sequence). J lost 5 bases, V lost 1 base, and 5 bases had no gene match. The CDR3: CAWSEDRGWNNEQFF. CDR3 coding DNA: TGTGCCTGGAGTGAGGACAGGGGGTGGAACAATGAGCAGTTCTTC.

V usage is TRBV6-6 and J usage is TRBJ1-6, with TRBD1 matching over 8 bases. V lost 6 bases, J lost 1 base, and 5 bases stayed unmatched. The germline V gene encodes CDR1 MNHNY and CDR2 SVGAGI (reference sequence). CDR3 length equals 16 residues. CDR3 region: CASRHTGGSYNSPLHF. Here the CDR3 DNA reads TGTGCCAGCAGGCACACAGGGGGGTCCTATAATTCACCCCTCCACTTT.

The V call is TRBV10-3, the J call TRBJ2-1; the match to TRBD1 covers 8 bases. This CDR3 has 13 residues. Trimming took 10 bases from V and 6 from J; bases not matched to a gene: 8. Germline CDR1 and CDR2: ENHRY and SYGVKD. DNA of the CDR3: TGTGCCACGGGGACAGGTTATGGCAATGAGCAGTTCTTC. Translated, it gives CATGTGYGNEQFF.

This chain links TRBV7-2 with TRBJ2-7; 7 bases are shared with TRBD1. Germline values: CDR1 SGHTA, CDR2 FQGNSA. The CDR3 is 15 amino acids. Unmatched junction bases numbered 9, after V lost 3 bases and J lost 4 bases. As DNA, the CDR3 is TGTGCCAGCAGCTTCGAGGGGGCCCCTGGGTACGAGCAGTACTTC. Protein sequence: CASSFEGAPGYEQYF. Together with reference TRBV7-2 and TRBJ2-7, the CDR3 gives the full variable domain: GAGVSQSPSNKVTEKGKDVELRCDPISGHTALYWYRQSLGQGLEFLIYFQGNSAPDKSGLPSDRFSAERTGGSVSTLTIQRTQQEDSAVYLCASSFEGAPGYEQYFGPGTRLTVT.

The rearrangement uses TRBV2 and TRBJ1-2; D is uncertain. CDR1 and CDR2 (germline): SNHLY, FYNNEI. V was pared by 7 bases and J by 0 bases, with 12 bases between. CDR3 length: 14 residues. CDR3 nucleotide sequence: TGTGCCAGCACCCCACTCGATCCTAACTATGGCTACACCTTC. This sequence encodes CASTPLDPNYGYTF.

The CDR3 DNA reads TGTGCCAGCAGCTACCGGGACAAAGCCTACAATGAGCAGTTCTTC. This translates into CASSYRDKAYNEQFF. This chain uses TRBV5-4 with TRBJ2-1; the D gene is possibly TRBD1 (6 bases). The CDR3 is made up of 15 amino acids. With 3 bases removed from V and 2 bases from J, the gap between germline ends came to 12 bases. The germline CDR1 and CDR2 sequences are SGHNT and YYREEE (reference sequence). The entire variable domain, with the rest obtained from reference TRBV5-4 and TRBJ2-1, is as follows: ETGVTQSPTHLIKTRGQQVTLRCSSQSGHNTVSWYQQALGQGPQFIFQYYREEENGRGNFPPRFSGLQFPNYSSELNVNALELDDSALYLCASSYRDKAYNEQFFGPGTRLTVL.

This rearrangement joins TRBV28 to TRBJ1-5; the D gene is possibly TRBD1 (5 bases). V lost 6 bases and J lost 0, with 9 bases in between. Germline-derived CDR1 and CDR2 are MDHEN and SYDVKM. The CDR3 totals 14 residues. The CDR3 here is CASSLGLSNQPQHF. For the CDR3, the DNA is TGTGCCAGCAGCCTGGGACTTAGCAATCAGCCCCAGCATTTT.

This chain uses TRBV14 with TRBJ1-1; D is possibly TRBD1 (5 bases). CDR3 length equals 11 residues. Between the trimmed V and J ends, which lost 8 bases and 6 bases, there was a span of 10 bases. Germline loops: CDR1 SGHDN, CDR2 FVKESK. For the CDR3, the DNA is TGTGCCAGCCGACTAGGGGCTGAAGCTTTCTTT. It specifies CASRLGAEAFF.

A few counts support this clone. This chain uses TRBV24-1 with TRBJ2-3; 7 bases are shared with TRBD1. V dropped 5 bases and J dropped 2; count of bases not matched to a gene: 3. This CDR3 contains 14 residues. Looked up from germline, CDR1 is KGHDR and CDR2 is SFDVKD. The CDR3 DNA is TGTGCCACCAGTGCGGGACAGAACACAGATACGCAGTATTTT. Its translation is CATSAGQNTDTQYF.

The chain employs TRBV18 and TRBJ1-1, with 10 bases fitting TRBD1. CDR1 is KGHSH, CDR2 LQKENI, per germline. CDR3 length equals 14 residues. After removal of 6 bases from V and 5 bases from J, the junction contained 6 bases not matched to a gene. The CDR3 here is CASSETGGGTEAFF. As DNA, the CDR3 is TGTGCCAGCTCTGAGACAGGGGGCGGGACTGAAGCTTTCTTT.

The chain uses TRBV28 and TRBJ1-1, with D uncertain. The CDR3 is made up of 14 amino acids. Trimming shortened V by 4 bases and J by 5 bases, and 14 bases separated the two germline ends. The germline gives CDR1 MDHEN, CDR2 SYDVKM. CDR3 DNA: TGTGCCAGCAGTTCAGGAGGAGAGAGGACTGAAGCTTTCTTT. Residues: CASSSGGERTEAFF.

The chain recombines TRBV6-1 with TRBJ2-7, with 8 bases that match TRBD2. J was trimmed by 6 bases and V by 2 bases; bases with no gene match: 12. The germline V gene encodes CDR1 MNHNS and CDR2 SASEGT. The CDR3 contains 16 residues. The CDR3: CASSERGGTRPLEQYF. CDR3 DNA: TGTGCCAGCAGTGAACGCGGGGGGACCCGGCCTCTCGAGCAGTACTTC.

This chain joins TRBV19 and TRBJ1-2; D may be TRBD1 (5 bases). CDR1 is LNHDA and CDR2 is SQIVND in the germline V gene (reference sequence). The CDR3 runs 13 residues. Trimming took off 0 bases at V and 8 bases at J, with 10 bases between the two ends. The CDR3 loop is CASSIDSGNGYTF. The CDR3, as DNA: TGTGCCAGTAGTATAGATTCAGGGAACGGCTACACCTTC.

The genes are TRBV5-5 and TRBJ2-7; 9 bases line up with TRBD1. The CDR3 consists of 14 residues. The V gene end was trimmed by 4 bases and the J gene end by 7 bases; junction bases not matched to a gene: 9. The germline CDR1 and CDR2 sequences are SGHKS and YYEKEE (reference sequence). This CDR3 reads CASSLGQGPLEQYF. CDR3 coding DNA: TGTGCCAGCAGCCTCGGACAGGGGCCCCTGGAGCAGTACTTC.

V is TRBV12-3 or TRBV12-4 and J is TRBJ2-2; 7 bases map to TRBD2. This CDR3 has 13 amino acids. The ends lost 9 bases at V and 8 bases at J; junction bases unmatched: 9. The CDR3: CASHWGGIGELFF. As DNA, the CDR3 is TGTGCCAGTCACTGGGGGGGAATAGGGGAGCTGTTTTTT.